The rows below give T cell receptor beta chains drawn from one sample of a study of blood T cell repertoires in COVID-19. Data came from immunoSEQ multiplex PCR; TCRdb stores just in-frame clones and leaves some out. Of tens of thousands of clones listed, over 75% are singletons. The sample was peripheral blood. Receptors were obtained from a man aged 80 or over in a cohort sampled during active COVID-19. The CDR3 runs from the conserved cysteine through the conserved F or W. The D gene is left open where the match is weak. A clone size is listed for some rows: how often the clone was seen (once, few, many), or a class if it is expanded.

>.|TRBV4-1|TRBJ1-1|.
TGCGCCAGCAGCCAAGAACGGGGGGAGCTATATCCGAACACTGAAGCTTTCTTT
CASSQERGELYPNTEAFF
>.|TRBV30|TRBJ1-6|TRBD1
TGTGCCTGGAGTGTACCCGGGACAGGCAATTCACCCCTCCACTTT
CAWSVPGTGNSPLHF
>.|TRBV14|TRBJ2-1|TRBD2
TGTGCCAGCAGCTCATCGACTAGCGGGAATTTTAATGAGCAGTTCTTC
CASSSSTSGNFNEQFF
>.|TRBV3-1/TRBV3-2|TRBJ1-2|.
TGTGCCAGCAGCCGGAGGGACGTACCCTATGGCTACACCTTC
CASSRRDVPYGYTF
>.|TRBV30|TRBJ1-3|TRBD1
TGTGCCTGGAGAGGACAGGGCTGGAACACCATATATTTT
CAWRGQGWNTIYF
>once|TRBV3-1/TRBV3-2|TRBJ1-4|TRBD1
TGTGCCAGCAGCCAAGCGTCGACAGGGGGTAGTGAAAAACTGTTTTTT
CASSQASTGGSEKLFF
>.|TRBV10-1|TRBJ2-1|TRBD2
TGCGCCAGCAGTGAGGGACTAGCGGGAGAGGCTGAGCAGTTCTTC
CASSEGLAGEAEQFF
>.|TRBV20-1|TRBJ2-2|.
TGCAGTGCTAGTGACCAGCAGGCCTCGAACACCGGGGAGCTGTTTTTT
CSASDQQASNTGELFF
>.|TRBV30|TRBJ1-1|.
TGTGCCTGGAGCCAAATGGGGCAGACCCTGGTGAGGAACACTGAAGCTTTCTTT
CAWSQMGQTLVRNTEAFF
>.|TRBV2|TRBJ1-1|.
TGTGCCAGCAGTGTCGGACAGAACACTGAAGCTTTCTTT
CASSVGQNTEAFF
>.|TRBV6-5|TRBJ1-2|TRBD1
TGTGCCAGCAGGGAGGGACAGGGGAATAACTATGGCTACACCTTC
CASREGQGNNYGYTF
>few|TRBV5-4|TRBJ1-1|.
TGTGCCAGCAGCTTAATAGATAACACTGAAGCTTTCTTT
CASSLIDNTEAFF
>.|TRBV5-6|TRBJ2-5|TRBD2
TGTGCCAGCAGCTTCGTGACTAGCGACGAGACCCAGTACTTC
CASSFVTSDETQYF
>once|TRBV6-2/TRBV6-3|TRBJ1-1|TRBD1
TGTGCCAGCAGCCCCGGGACAGATCCTTTCTTT
CASSPGTDPFF
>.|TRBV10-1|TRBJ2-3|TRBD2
TGCGCCAGCAGTGAGTCAACTAGCGGCACAGATACGCAGTATTTT
CASSESTSGTDTQYF
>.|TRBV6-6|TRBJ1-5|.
TGTGCCAGCAGTTACTCGCCCGGGATTGGCAATCAGCCCCAGCATTTT
CASSYSPGIGNQPQHF
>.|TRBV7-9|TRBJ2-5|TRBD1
TGTGCCAGCAGCTTAAGACAGGGGGCTGAGACCCAGTACTTC
CASSLRQGAETQYF
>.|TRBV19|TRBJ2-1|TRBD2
TGTGCCAGTAGTACCCCGCTCCGTAGGACTAGCCTGCCCCGGGAGCAGTTCTTC
CASSTPLRRTSLPREQFF
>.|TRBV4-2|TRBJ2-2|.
TGTGCCAGCAGCCCCCAGGGGCCCACCGGGGAGCTGTTTTTT
CASSPQGPTGELFF
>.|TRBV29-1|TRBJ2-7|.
TGCAGCGTTGACAGGGCCGGGCGAGGGGGGGCCTACGAGCAGTACTTC
CSVDRAGRGGAYEQYF
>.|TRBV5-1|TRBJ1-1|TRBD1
TGCGCCAGCAGCAGGAGACAGGGGGCTCGAGACGAAGCTTTCTTT
CASSRRQGARDEAFF
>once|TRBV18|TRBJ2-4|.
TGTGCCAGCTCACCACAGCCAGGGTCGAGGGCCAAAAACATTCAGTACTTC
CASSPQPGSRAKNIQYF
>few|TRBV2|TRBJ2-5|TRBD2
TGTGCCAGCAGTCGACTAGCGGGAGGAGAGACCCAGTACTTC
CASSRLAGGETQYF
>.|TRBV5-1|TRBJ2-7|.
TGCGCCAGCAGCTTCCAGACAGGCACCTACGAGCAGTACTTC
CASSFQTGTYEQYF
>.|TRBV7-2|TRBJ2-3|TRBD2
TGTGCCAGCAGCCTCGGGGTAGCGGGGATCACAGATACGCAGTATTTT
CASSLGVAGITDTQYF
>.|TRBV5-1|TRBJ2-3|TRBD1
TGCGCCAGCAGCCCACAGGGGGCCCCAGATACGCAGTATTTT
CASSPQGAPDTQYF
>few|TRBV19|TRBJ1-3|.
TGTGCCAGTACCGGAGGGGCAGGGCTCTCTGGAAACACCATATATTTT
CASTGGAGLSGNTIYF
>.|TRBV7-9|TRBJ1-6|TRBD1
TGTGCCAGCAGCCCAAGGACAGGGGGCTCACCCCTCCACTTT
CASSPRTGGSPLHF
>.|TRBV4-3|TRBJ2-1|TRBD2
TGCGCCAGCAGCCAAGAAGTGGGACTAGCGGGTTATGAGCAGTTCTTC
CASSQEVGLAGYEQFF
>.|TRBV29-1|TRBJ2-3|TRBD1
TGCAGCGTTGGCTGGCGTCGGGACAGGGGCAGTCGGGATACGCAGTATTTT
CSVGWRRDRGSRDTQYF
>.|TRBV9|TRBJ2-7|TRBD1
TGTGCCAGCAGCGACCGGGACAGGGGTCGCGAGCAGTACTTC
CASSDRDRGREQYF
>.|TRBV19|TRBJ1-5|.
TGTGCCAGTAGTTTGGGACACTTACAAGGACAGCCCCAGCATTTT
CASSLGHLQGQPQHF
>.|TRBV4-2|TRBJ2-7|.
TGTGCCAGCAGCCAATCCGACAGAAACGCCTACGAGCAGTACTTC
CASSQSDRNAYEQYF
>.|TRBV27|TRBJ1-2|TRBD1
TGTGCCAGCAGTAGTCGGACAGGGGAGCATGGCTACACCTTC
CASSSRTGEHGYTF
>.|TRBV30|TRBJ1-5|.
TGTGCCTGGAGTGTAGACAGAAGGGCCAATCAGCCCCAGCATTTT
CAWSVDRRANQPQHF
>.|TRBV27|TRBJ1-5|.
TGTGCCAGCAGTTTCTCCTCGTATAGCAATCAGCCCCAGCATTTT
CASSFSSYSNQPQHF
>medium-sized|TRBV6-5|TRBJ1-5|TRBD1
TGTGCCAGCAGGCAAACAGGGGCTTCTGGTCAGCCCCAGCATTTT
CASRQTGASGQPQHF
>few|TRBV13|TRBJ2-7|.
TGTGCCAGCAGCTTCTACCCCGGACAGTACTACGAGCAGTACTTC
CASSFYPGQYYEQYF
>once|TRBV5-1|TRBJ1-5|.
TGCGCCAGCAGCCCAGGGTCAGGCAATCAGCCCCAGCATTTT
CASSPGSGNQPQHF
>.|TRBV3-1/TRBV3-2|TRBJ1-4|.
TGTGCCAGCAGCCAAGGGACGGGGGTTAATGAAAAACTGTTTTTT
CASSQGTGVNEKLFF
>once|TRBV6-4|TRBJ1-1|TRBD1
TGTGCCAGCAGGCGGACAGGATACACTGAAGCTTTCTTT
CASRRTGYTEAFF
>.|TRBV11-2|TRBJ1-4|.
TGTGCCAGCAGCTTAGCCGGGACGGACAGAAAACTGTTTTTT
CASSLAGTDRKLFF
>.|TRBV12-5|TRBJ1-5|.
TGTGCTAGTGGTTTTGGGGGGGCGCGGACTCAGCCCCAGCATTTT
CASGFGGARTQPQHF
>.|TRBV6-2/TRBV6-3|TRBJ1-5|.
TGTGCCAGCAGTTCACAGGGTGGGCAGCCCCAGCATTTT
CASSSQGGQPQHF